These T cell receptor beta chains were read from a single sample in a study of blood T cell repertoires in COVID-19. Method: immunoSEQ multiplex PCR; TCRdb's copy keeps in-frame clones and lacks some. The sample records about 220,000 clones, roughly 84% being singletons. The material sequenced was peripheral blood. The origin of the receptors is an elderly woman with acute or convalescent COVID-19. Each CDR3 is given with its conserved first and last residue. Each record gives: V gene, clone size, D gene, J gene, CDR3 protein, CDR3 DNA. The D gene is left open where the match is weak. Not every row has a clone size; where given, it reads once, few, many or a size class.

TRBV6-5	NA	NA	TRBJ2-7	CASSYLTGSGEQYF	TGTGCCAGCAGTTACCTAACAGGGTCTGGCGAGCAGTACTTC
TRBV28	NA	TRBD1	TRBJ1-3	CASTLDRGSTIYF	TGTGCCAGCACCTTGGACAGGGGATCCACCATATATTTT
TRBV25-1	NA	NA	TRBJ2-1	CASSDWVLSGRNEQFF	TGTGCCAGCAGTGATTGGGTCCTCAGCGGACGCAATGAGCAGTTCTTC
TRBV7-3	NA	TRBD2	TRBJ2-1	CASSRSGLALSSYNEQFF	TGTGCCAGCAGCCGCTCGGGACTAGCGCTGAGCTCCTACAATGAGCAGTTCTTC
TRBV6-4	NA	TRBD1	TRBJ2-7	CASRGRDRGRLGYEQYF	TGTGCCAGCAGGGGAAGGGACAGGGGGCGTCTCGGTTACGAGCAGTACTTC
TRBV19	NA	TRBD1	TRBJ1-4	CASSIRGGQNEKLFF	TGTGCCAGTAGTATAAGAGGGGGACAGAATGAAAAACTGTTTTTT
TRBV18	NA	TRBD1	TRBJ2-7	CASSPIGTGSREQYF	TGTGCCAGCTCACCTATCGGGACAGGGTCTCGAGAGCAGTACTTC
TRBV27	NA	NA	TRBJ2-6	CASSRRSGANVLTF	TGTGCCAGCAGTCGGCGGTCTGGGGCCAACGTCCTGACTTTC
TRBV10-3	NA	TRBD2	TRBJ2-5	CAISVGTSGVQETQYF	TGTGCCATCAGTGTGGGGACTAGCGGGGTCCAAGAGACCCAGTACTTC
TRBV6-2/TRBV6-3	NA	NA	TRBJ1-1	CASSYLGGYSLNTEAFF	TGTGCCAGCAGTTACCTAGGGGGATACAGTCTGAACACTGAAGCTTTCTTT
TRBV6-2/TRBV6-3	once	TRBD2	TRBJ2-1	CASCPRGGGAGEQFF	TGTGCCAGCTGCCCAAGAGGCGGGGGGGCCGGTGAGCAGTTCTTC
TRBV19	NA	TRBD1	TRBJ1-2	CASSSRDSPYGYTF	TGTGCCAGTAGTTCCCGGGACAGCCCCTATGGCTACACCTTC
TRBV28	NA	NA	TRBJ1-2	CASSLTELGYTF	TGTGCCAGCAGTTTGACAGAACTTGGCTACACCTTC
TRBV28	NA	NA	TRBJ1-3	CASSLAGGLHSGNTIYF	TGTGCCAGCAGTCTCGCGGGTGGACTGCACTCTGGAAACACCATATATTTT
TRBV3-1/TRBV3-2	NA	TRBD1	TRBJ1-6	CASSSRGMFDSPLHF	TGTGCCAGCAGCTCCAGGGGGATGTTTGATTCACCCCTCCACTTT
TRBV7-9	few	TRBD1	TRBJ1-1	CASSLNTGAEAFF	TGTGCCAGCAGCCTTAATACAGGGGCTGAAGCTTTCTTT
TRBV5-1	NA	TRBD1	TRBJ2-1	CASSPDRGAYNEQFF	TGCGCCAGCAGCCCCGACAGGGGGGCCTACAATGAGCAGTTCTTC
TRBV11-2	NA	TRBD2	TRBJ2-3	CASNPSGGAYTQYF	TGTGCCAGCAACCCTAGCGGGGGGGCCTATACGCAGTATTTT
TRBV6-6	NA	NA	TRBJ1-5	CASSPRDFLYSNQPQHF	TGTGCCAGCAGTCCCCGGGACTTCCTATATAGCAATCAGCCCCAGCATTTT
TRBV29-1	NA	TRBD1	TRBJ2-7	CSVEGQGAGEQYF	TGCAGCGTTGAAGGGCAGGGGGCGGGGGAGCAGTACTTC
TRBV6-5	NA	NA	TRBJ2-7	CASSSVLGEQYF	TGTGCCAGCAGTTCTGTACTAGGAGAGCAGTACTTC
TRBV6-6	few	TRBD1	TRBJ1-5	CASNGDSLSNQPQHF	TGTGCCAGCAATGGGGACAGCCTTAGCAATCAGCCCCAGCATTTT
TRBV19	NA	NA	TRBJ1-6	CASTIRENSPLHF	TGTGCCAGTACGATCCGGGAGAATTCACCCCTCCACTTT
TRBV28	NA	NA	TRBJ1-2	CASSSPGKGMGYTF	TGTGCCAGCAGTTCCCCGGGGAAAGGGATGGGCTACACCTTC
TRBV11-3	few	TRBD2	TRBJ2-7	CASRGGMGEQYF	TGTGCCTCACGCGGGGGAATGGGCGAGCAGTACTTC
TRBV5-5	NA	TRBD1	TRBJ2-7	CASSPPPGQGFYEQYF	TGTGCCAGCAGCCCGCCCCCGGGACAGGGTTTTTACGAGCAGTACTTC
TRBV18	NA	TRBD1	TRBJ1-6	CASSPPQGQGNSPLHF	TGTGCCAGCTCACCACCTCAAGGACAGGGGAATTCACCCCTCCACTTT
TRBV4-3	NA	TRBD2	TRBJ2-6	CASSPTEGTSGSGANVLTF	TGCGCCAGCAGCCCAACGGAGGGGACTAGCGGATCTGGGGCCAACGTCCTGACTTTC
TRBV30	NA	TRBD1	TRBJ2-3	CAWSQQGGADTQYF	TGTGCCTGGAGTCAACAGGGGGGTGCAGATACGCAGTATTTT
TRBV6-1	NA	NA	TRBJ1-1	CASSEPGLNTEAFF	TGTGCCAGCAGTGAGCCGGGACTCAACACTGAAGCTTTCTTT
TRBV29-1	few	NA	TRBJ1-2	CSLQGMGGYTF	TGCAGCCTCCAGGGTATGGGTGGCTACACCTTC
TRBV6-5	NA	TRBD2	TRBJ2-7	CASSRTSAYEQYF	TGTGCCAGCAGTCGGACTAGCGCCTACGAGCAGTACTTC
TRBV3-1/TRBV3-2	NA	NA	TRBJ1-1	CASRPRQLNTEAFF	TGTGCCAGCAGACCGAGGCAGCTGAACACTGAAGCTTTCTTT
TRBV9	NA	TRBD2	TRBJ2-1	CASSVRRGGYNEQFF	TGTGCCAGCAGCGTAAGGCGGGGGGGCTACAATGAGCAGTTCTTC
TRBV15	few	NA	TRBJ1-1	CATSRELSANTEAFF	TGTGCCACCAGCAGAGAACTAAGCGCGAACACTGAAGCTTTCTTT
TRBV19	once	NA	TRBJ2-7	CASSRDQGRYEQYF	TGTGCCAGTAGTCGGGACCAGGGGCGTTACGAGCAGTACTTC
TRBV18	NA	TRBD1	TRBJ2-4	CASSPSGGSANIQYF	TGTGCCAGCTCACCATCAGGGGGCTCGGCAAACATTCAGTACTTC
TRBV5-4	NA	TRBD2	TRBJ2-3	CASSLLASGGATDTQYF	TGTGCCAGCAGCTTGCTTGCTAGCGGGGGGGCCACAGATACGCAGTATTTT
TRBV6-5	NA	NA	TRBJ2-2	CASSYSGVNTGELFF	TGTGCCAGCAGTTACTCAGGGGTCAACACCGGGGAGCTGTTTTTT
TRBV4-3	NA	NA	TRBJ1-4	CASSQGSSRATNEKLFF	TGCGCCAGCAGCCAAGGGTCCTCGAGAGCAACTAATGAAAAACTGTTTTTT
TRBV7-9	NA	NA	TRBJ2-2	CASSLARDSGELFF	TGTGCCAGCAGCTTAGCAAGAGATTCCGGGGAGCTGTTTTTT
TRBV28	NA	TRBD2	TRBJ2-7	CASSRSGESSYEQYF	TGTGCCAGCAGCCGAAGCGGGGAGAGCTCCTACGAGCAGTACTTC
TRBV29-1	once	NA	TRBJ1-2	CSAPLTGNYGYTF	TGCAGCGCCCCCCTAACAGGGAACTATGGCTACACCTTC
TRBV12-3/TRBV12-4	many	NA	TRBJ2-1	CASSLRGNEQFF	TGTGCCAGCAGTTTAAGGGGGAATGAGCAGTTCTTC
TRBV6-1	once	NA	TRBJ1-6	CASSEGYPHRQKSSYNSPLHF	TGTGCCAGCAGTGAAGGTTACCCTCACCGACAGAAGAGCTCCTATAATTCACCCCTCCACTTT
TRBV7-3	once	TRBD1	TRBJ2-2	CASSLTRTTGQTTGELFF	TGTGCCAGCAGCTTAACAAGAACAACGGGACAGACCACCGGGGAGCTGTTTTTT
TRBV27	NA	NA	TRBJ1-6	CASKVTAINSPLHF	TGTGCCAGCAAGGTGACAGCGATCAATTCACCCCTCCACTTT
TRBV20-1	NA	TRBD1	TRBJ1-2	CSASPRGGGSDYGYTF	TGCAGTGCTAGTCCCCGAGGGGGCGGATCGGACTATGGCTACACCTTC
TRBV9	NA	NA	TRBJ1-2	CASSVGPHRNYGYTF	TGTGCCAGCAGCGTAGGTCCCCACAGGAACTATGGCTACACCTTC
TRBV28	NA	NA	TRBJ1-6	CAHTPGAGVISPLHF	TGTGCCCACACTCCCGGGGCAGGGGTAATCTCACCCCTCCACTTT
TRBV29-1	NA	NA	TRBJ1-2	CSVDRGPDYGYTF	TGCAGCGTTGATAGGGGCCCGGACTATGGCTACACCTTC
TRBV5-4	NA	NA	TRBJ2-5	CASSLTLVGAQYF	TGTGCCAGCAGCTTGACCCTAGTAGGGGCCCAGTACTTC
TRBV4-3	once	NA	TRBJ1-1	CASSQDLRTEAFF	TGCGCCAGCAGCCAAGATCTGCGGACTGAAGCTTTCTTT
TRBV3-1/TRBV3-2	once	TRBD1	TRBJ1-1	CASSQESGGGTEAFF	TGTGCCAGCAGCCAAGAATCAGGGGGAGGCACTGAAGCTTTCTTT
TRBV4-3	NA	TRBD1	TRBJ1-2	CASSQDPGTGGYGYTF	TGCGCCAGCAGCCAAGATCCCGGGACAGGGGGTTATGGCTACACCTTC